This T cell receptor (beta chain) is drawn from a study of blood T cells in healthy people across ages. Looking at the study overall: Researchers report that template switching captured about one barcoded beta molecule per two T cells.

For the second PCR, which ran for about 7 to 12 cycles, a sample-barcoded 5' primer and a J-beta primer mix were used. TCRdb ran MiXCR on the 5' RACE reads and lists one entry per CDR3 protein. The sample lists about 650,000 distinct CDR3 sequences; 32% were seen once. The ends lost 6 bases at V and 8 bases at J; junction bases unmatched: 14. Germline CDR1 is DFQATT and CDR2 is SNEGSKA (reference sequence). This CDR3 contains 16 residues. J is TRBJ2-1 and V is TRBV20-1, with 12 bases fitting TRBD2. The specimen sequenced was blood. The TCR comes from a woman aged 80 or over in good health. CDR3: CSAPSSGGAWGDEQFF. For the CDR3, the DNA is TGCAGTGCACCTTCTAGCGGGGGGGCTTGGGGCGATGAGCAGTTCTTC.